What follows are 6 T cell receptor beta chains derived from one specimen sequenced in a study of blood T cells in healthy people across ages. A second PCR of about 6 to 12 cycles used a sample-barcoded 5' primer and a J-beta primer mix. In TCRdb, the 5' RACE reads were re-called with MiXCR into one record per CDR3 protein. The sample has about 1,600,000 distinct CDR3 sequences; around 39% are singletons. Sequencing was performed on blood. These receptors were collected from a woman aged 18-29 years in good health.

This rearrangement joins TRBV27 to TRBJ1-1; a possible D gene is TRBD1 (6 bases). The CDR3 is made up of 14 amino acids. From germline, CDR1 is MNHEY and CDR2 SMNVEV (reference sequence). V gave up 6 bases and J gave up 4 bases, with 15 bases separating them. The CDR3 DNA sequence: TGTGCCAGCAGCGTAACAGGGAGTACCACTGAAGCTTTCTTT. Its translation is CASSVTGSTTEAFF.

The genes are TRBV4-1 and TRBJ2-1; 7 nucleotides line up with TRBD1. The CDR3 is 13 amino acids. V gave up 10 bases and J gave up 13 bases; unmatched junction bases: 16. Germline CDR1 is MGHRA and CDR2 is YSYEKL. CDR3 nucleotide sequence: TGCGCCACACGGCCGACAACAGGGGAGACCCAGTTCTTC. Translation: CATRPTTGETQFF.

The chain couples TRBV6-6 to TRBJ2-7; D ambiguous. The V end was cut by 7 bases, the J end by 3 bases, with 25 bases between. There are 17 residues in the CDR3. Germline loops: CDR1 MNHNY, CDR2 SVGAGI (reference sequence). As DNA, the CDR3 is TGTGCCAGCAACCACCTTCCCGGATTATACCCTCTCTACGAGCAGTACTTC. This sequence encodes CASNHLPGLYPLYEQYF.

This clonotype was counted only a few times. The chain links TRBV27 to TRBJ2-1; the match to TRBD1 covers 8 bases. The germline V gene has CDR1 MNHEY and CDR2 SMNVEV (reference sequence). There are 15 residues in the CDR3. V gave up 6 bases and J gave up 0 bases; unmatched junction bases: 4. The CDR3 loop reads CASRQQGGSYNEQFF. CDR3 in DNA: TGTGCCAGCAGACAACAGGGGGGCTCCTACAATGAGCAGTTCTTC.

CDR3 nucleotide sequence: TGTGCCAGCAGCTTAGGAGCGGGAGGGCCCCACGAGCAGTACTTC. This sequence encodes CASSLGAGGPHEQYF. This chain connects TRBV7-2 to TRBJ2-4, with TRBD2 matching 10 bases. TRBJ2-7 matches the DNA end more closely, so the J call is doubtful. The CDR3 extends over 15 amino acids. Germline values: CDR1 SGHTA, CDR2 FQGNSA.

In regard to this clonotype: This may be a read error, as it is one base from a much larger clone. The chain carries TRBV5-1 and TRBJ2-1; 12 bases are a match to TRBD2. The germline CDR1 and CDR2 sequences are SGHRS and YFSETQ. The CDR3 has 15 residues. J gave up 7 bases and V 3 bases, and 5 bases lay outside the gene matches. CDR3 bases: TGCGCCAGCAGCTGGGCGACTAGCGGGAGAAATGAGCAGTTCTTC. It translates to CASSWATSGRNEQFF.